The next 6 T cell receptor beta chains were all read from a single sample in a study of STAT5B mutations in CD4+ large granular lymphocyte leukemia. Measured with immunoSEQ multiplex PCR; TCRdb has only the in-frame clones, and not every one. The data show 15,000 to 25,000 clones, around 85% seen once. The sample taken for sequencing was CD4+ T cells from blood buffy coats. The receptors stem from a human donor in good health.

This clone appeared a few times. This sequence joins TRBV14 and TRBJ1-3; weak D call: TRBD1 (5 bases). The germline gives CDR1 SGHDN, CDR2 FVKESK. V was clipped by 4 bases and J by 3 bases, with 22 bases between them. This CDR3 comprises 18 residues. The CDR3 sequence: CASSLLPGVGLIGNTIYF. The CDR3 DNA follows: TGTGCCAGCAGCCTCCTACCCGGTGTGGGGCTAATTGGAAACACCATATATTTT.

The rearrangement links TRBV19 to TRBJ1-2; D possibly corresponds to TRBD1 (6 bases). The CDR3 runs to 14 residues. The V gene's germline CDR1 is LNHDA and CDR2 SQIVND (reference sequence). Trimming took 1 base from V and 8 from J, leaving 14 bases between them. The chain's CDR3 is CASSIAGQGRGYTF. In nucleotides, the CDR3 is TGTGCCAGTAGTATAGCTGGCCAGGGGAGAGGCTACACCTTC.

The rearrangement uses TRBV5-1 and TRBJ2-5, with 9 bases identical to TRBD2. The last part of the DNA fits TRBJ2-7 better; the J call may be wrong. The germline CDR1 and CDR2 sequences are SGHRS and YFSETQ. The CDR3 has 13 amino acids. The CDR3: CASSSGTSHEQYF. Here the CDR3 DNA reads TGCGCCAGCAGCTCCGGGACTAGCCACGAGCAGTACTTC.

The chain is built from TRBV18 and TRBJ1-4; a possible D gene is TRBD1 (5 bases). The V gene lost 6 bases and the J gene lost 5 bases, with 10 bases spanning the gap. Per the germline V gene, CDR1 is KGHSH and CDR2 is LQKENI. The CDR3 is 13 amino acids. The chain's CDR3 is CASSQGRNEKLFF. CDR3 bases: TGTGCCAGCTCGCAGGGCAGGAATGAAAAACTGTTTTTT.

The V gene is TRBV29-1, the J gene TRBJ2-7, with 7 bases fitting TRBD2. This CDR3 is 14 amino acids long. CDR1 and CDR2 from the germline V gene are SQVTM and ANQGSEA. V trimming: 4 bases; J trimming: 7 bases; junction bases outside the gene matches: 13. The CDR3 nucleotides are TGCAGCGTTGGGGACTATGGCGGCACTGGGGAGCAGTACTTC. This codes for CSVGDYGGTGEQYF.

V and J are TRBV6-6 and TRBJ1-5, with D uncertain. The CDR3 length is 12 residues. V was pared by 0 bases and J by 6 bases, with 3 bases between. Germline V gene lookup returns CDR1 MNHNY and CDR2 SVGAGI (reference sequence). CDR3 coding DNA: TGTGCCAGCAGTTACTCCCGTCAGCCCCAGCATTTT. Translated: CASSYSRQPQHF.